Given below is one T cell receptor (beta chain) in context. Its antigen is still unknown. Unique molecular identifiers were built into the TCR beta cDNA libraries. Using its own MiXCR run on the PCR reads, TCRdb lists one record per CDR3 protein. Of about 770,000 distinct CDR3 sequences listed, around 46% are singletons. V was clipped by 0 bases and J by 9 bases, with 12 bases between them. Germline loops: CDR1 LGHNA, CDR2 YNFKEQ. The CDR3 covers 14 residues. The data belong to a study of post-analysis software for immune sequencing data. Overall study results and limits: A handful of TRBV segments, including TRBV5-6, TRBV5-1 and TRBV20-1, were more frequent in patients than controls.

Sequences were obtained from blood. The TCR was taken from a girl between 10 and 17 years old with multiple sclerosis. The chain links TRBV4-2 to TRBJ2-1; tentatively, D is TRBD2 (5 bases). The DNA for the CDR3 is TGTGCCAGCAGCCAAGATGGGGTAGCGCGTGAGCAGTTCTTC. Protein product: CASSQDGVAREQFF.